This T cell receptor beta chain was captured by sequencing in a study of CD8+CD57+ T cells in acquired aplastic anemia. Whole-study context: The average for DNA from sorted CD4+ and CD8+ cells was around 3.4 ug. Whole-study findings and limits: Simpson's diversity of CD8+ cells was not significantly different in patients compared with controls. Researchers report that fewer than 30 CD8+ CDR3 sequences appeared in both patients and controls.

This clonotype has a handful of counts. Its specificity is unknown. The CDR3 loop spans 15 amino acids. Trimming cost V 3 bases and J 5 bases, with 16 bases left between them. Germline-derived CDR1 and CDR2 are SGHNT and YYREEE (reference sequence). Profiles of TCR beta VDJ and CDR3 were generated from a genomic DNA template. TCRdb re-called the reads with MiXCR, one entry per CDR3 protein. The table shows over 100,000 distinct CDR3 sequences, with around two fifths occurring only once. The chain recombines TRBV5-4 with TRBJ2-3; D is tentatively TRBD1 or TRBD2 (5 bases each). The specimen was sorted CD4+, CD8+, or CD8+CD57+ T cells (not recorded which) from PBMCs. This sequence was found in a human donor in good health, serving as a control. The CDR3 coding sequence is TGTGCCAGCAGCTCAGGGACCGCTCCCGGAGATACGCAGTATTTT. Translation: CASSSGTAPGDTQYF.